This paragraph covers one T cell receptor beta chain sequence. Antigen specificity is unknown. The data stem from a study of monozygotic twins with inflammatory bowel disease. Study-wide results and caveats: Lower sharing of clonotypes with other individuals was seen in IBD patients than in healthy twins. This was most marked in patients showing signs of disease activity.

This CDR3 spans 15 amino acids. Per the germline V gene, CDR1 is SEHNR and CDR2 is FQNEAQ (reference sequence). Blood samples, whole and unsorted for T cells, yielded the isolated total RNA. Total RNA amounting to approximately 3,500 ng went into each TCR library. TCRdb processed the 5' RACE reads again and assigns one entry to each CDR3 protein, with no DNA. The specimen's table records around 400,000 distinct CDR3 sequences. This receptor was obtained from a human donor with ulcerative colitis or Crohn's disease, or a healthy co-twin of an affected twin (not recorded which). V is TRBV7-9 and J is TRBJ2-7; TCRdb's D gene call, TRBD2, goes unchecked for lack of DNA. Sequencing was performed on blood. The CDR3 here is CASSPRLAGLYEQYF.